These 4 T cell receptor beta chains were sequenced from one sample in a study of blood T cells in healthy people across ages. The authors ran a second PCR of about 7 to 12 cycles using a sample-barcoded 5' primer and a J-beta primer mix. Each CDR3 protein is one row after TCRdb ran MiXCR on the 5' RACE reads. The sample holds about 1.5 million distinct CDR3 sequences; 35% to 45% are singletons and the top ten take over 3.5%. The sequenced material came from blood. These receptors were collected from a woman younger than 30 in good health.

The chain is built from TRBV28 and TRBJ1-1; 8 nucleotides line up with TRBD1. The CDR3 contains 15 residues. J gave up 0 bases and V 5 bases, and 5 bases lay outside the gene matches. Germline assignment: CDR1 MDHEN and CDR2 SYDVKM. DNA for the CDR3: TGTGCCAGCAGTACGTACAGGGGGATGAACACTGAAGCTTTCTTT. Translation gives CASSTYRGMNTEAFF.

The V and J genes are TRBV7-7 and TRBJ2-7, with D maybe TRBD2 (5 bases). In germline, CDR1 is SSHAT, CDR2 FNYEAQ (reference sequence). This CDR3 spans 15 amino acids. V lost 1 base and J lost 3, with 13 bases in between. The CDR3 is CASSLGPGLNYEQYF. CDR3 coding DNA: TGTGCCAGCAGCTTAGGCCCAGGACTTAACTACGAGCAGTACTTC.

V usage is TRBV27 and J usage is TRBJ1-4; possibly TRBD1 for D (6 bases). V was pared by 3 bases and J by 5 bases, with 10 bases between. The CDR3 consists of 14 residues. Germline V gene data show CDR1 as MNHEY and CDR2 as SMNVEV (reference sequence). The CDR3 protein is CASSFDRMNEKLFF. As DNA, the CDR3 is TGTGCCAGCAGTTTTGACAGGATGAATGAAAAACTGTTTTTT.

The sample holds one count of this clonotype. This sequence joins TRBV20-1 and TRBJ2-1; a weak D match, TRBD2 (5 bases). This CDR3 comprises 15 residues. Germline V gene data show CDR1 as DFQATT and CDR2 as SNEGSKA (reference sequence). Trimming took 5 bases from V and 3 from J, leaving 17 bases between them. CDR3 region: CSAGGRDRLYNEQFF. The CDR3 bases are TGCAGTGCTGGAGGCCGGGATCGTCTCTACAATGAGCAGTTCTTC.